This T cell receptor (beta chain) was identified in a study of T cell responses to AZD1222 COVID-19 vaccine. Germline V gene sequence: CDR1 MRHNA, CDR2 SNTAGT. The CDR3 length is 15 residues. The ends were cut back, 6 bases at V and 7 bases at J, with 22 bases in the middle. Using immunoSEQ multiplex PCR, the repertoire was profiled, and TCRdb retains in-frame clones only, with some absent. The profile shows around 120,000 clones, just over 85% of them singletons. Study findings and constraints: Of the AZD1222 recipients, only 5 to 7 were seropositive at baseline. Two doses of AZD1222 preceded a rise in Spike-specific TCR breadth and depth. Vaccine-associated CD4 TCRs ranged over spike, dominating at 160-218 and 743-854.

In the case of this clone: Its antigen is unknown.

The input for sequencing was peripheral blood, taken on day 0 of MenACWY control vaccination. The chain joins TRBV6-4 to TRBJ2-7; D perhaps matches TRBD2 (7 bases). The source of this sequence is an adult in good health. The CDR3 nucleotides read TGTGCCAGCAGGGGCGGGGGCAGCCCTCGGGGTGAGCAGTACTTC. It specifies CASRGGGSPRGEQYF.